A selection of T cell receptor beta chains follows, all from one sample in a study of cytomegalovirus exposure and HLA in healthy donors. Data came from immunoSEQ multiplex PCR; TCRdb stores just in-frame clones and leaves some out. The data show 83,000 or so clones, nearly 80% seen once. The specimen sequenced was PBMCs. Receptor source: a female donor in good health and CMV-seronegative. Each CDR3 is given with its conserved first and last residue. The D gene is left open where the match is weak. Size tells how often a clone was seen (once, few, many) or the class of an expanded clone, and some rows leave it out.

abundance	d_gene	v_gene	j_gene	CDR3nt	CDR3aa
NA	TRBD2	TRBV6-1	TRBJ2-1	TGTGCCAGCACGTTTAGCGGGGACAATGAGCAGTTCTTC	CASTFSGDNEQFF
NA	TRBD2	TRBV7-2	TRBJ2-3	TGTGCCAGCAGCTTGGGACTAGCGGTGGGCACAGATACGCAGTATTTT	CASSLGLAVGTDTQYF
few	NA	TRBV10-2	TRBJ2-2	TGCGCCAGCAGTCAACAGGGAGGGACCGGGGAGCTGTTTTTT	CASSQQGGTGELFF
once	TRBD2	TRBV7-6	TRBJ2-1	TGTGCCAGCAGCTTAGGAAGCGGGGGGGCGGGTGAGCAGTTCTTC	CASSLGSGGAGEQFF
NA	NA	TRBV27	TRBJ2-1	TGTGCCAGCAGTTTACATTTCTACAATGAGCAGTTCTTC	CASSLHFYNEQFF
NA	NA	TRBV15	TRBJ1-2	TGTGCCACCAGCAGTTCGCGGGAGTCCTATGGCTACACCTTC	CATSSSRESYGYTF
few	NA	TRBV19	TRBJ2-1	TGTGCCAGTAGCCTAGACAGGAGTGAGCAGTTCTTC	CASSLDRSEQFF
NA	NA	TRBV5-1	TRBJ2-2	TGCGCCAGCAGCTTGGCGGTTACCGGGGAGCTGTTTTTT	CASSLAVTGELFF
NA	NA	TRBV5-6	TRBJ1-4	TGTGCCAGCAGCTCAGGGGAGGAAAAACTGTTTTTT	CASSSGEEKLFF
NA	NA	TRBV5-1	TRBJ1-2	TGCGCCAGCAGCTTGGCTGAGGTTAACTATGGCTACACCTTC	CASSLAEVNYGYTF
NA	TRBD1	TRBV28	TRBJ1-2	TGTGCCGCCCGACAGGGCTCTAACTATGGCTACACCTTC	CAARQGSNYGYTF
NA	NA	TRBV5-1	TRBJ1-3	TGCGCCAGCAGCCCCTACTCCGGGACTGGAAACACCATATATTTT	CASSPYSGTGNTIYF
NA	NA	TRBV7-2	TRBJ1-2	TGTGCCAGCAGGGGATCGTGGGGGGGCGCGGGGTATGGCTACACCTTC	CASRGSWGGAGYGYTF